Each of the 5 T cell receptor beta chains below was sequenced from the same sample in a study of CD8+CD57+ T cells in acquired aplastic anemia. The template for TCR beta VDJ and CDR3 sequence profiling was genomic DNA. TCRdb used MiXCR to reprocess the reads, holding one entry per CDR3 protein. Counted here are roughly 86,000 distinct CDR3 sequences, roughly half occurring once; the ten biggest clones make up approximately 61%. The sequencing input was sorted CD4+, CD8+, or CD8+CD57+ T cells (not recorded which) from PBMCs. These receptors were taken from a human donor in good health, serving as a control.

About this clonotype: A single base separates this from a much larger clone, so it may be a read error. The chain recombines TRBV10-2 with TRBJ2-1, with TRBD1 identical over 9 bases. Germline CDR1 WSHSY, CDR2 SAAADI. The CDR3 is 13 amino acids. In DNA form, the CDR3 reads TGCGCCAGCATAACAGGGGGCCAAAATGAGCAGCTCTTC. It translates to CASITGGQNEQLF.

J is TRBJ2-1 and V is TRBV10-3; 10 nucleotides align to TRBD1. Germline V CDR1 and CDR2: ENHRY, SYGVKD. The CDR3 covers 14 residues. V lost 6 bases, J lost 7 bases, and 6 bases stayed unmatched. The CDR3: CAISSDRGQNEQFF. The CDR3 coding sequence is TGTGCCATCAGCTCTGACAGGGGGCAGAATGAGCAGTTCTTC.

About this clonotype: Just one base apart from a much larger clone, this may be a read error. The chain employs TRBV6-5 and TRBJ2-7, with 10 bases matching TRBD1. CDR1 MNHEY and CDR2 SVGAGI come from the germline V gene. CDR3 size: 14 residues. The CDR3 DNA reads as TGTGCCCGCAGTTACGTGACAGGGGGCGACGAGCAGTACTTC. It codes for CARSYVTGGDEQYF.

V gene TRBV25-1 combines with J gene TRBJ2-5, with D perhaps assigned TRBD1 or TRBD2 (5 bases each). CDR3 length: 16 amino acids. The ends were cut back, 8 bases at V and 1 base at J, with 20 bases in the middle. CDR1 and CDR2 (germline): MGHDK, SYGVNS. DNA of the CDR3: TGTGCCAGCGGTACGATGGGGGAGACGTGCCAAGAGACCCAGTACTTC. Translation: CASGTMGETCQETQYF.

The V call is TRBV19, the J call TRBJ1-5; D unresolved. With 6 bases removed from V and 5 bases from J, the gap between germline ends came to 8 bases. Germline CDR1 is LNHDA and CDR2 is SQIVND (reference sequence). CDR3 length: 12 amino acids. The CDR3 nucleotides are TGTGCCAGTAGCCGTTTAGATCAGCCCCAGCATTTT. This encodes CASSRLDQPQHF.